This T cell receptor beta chain derives from a study of CD8 T cells in ankylosing spondylitis. The V end was cut by 6 bases, the J end by 2 bases, with 9 bases between. The CDR3 runs 13 residues. Per the germline V gene, CDR1 is KGHDR and CDR2 is SFDVKD. TCRdb called the 5' RACE reads again in MiXCR, with one record for every CDR3 protein. The sample includes 250,000 to 350,000 distinct CDR3 sequences, about 19% seen only once; the top ten take about 8.2%. This clonotype was seen repeatedly, ten times or more. The chain is built from TRBV24-1 and TRBJ2-5; maybe TRBD1 (5 bases). This TCR came from a male donor with ankylosing spondylitis or in good health (not recorded which). Sequencing was carried out using blood, either unsorted or a sorted T cell fraction (not recorded which). CDR3 residues: CATSTGAQETQYF. As DNA, the CDR3 is TGTGCCACCAGTACTGGGGCTCAAGAGACCCAGTACTTC.